These T cell receptor beta chains were read from a single sample in a study of blood T cells in healthy people across ages. MiXCR was run by TCRdb on the 5' RACE reads, yielding one entry per CDR3 protein. The table has about 1.5 million distinct CDR3 sequences, 40% to 45% seen once. The source material was blood. These TCRs come from a woman in her late teens or twenties in good health. Both conserved end residues are trimmed from each CDR3.

j_gene | v_gene | CDR3aa
TRBJ1-2 | TRBV7-2 | ASSLVSVYGYT
TRBJ1-5 | TRBV12-3/TRBV12-4 | ASSLVVHRGLHRPQH
TRBJ2-1 | TRBV6-5 | ASNRQGPPTYEQF
TRBJ1-6 | TRBV6-5 | ASSYSRNNSPLH
TRBJ1-5 | TRBV28 | ASSFSQPQH
TRBJ2-3 | TRBV5-1 | ASSLVLAADTQY
TRBJ2-1 | TRBV4-3 | ASKVSGNYNEQF
TRBJ1-2 | TRBV3-1 | ASSHLSTGYGYT
TRBJ2-7 | TRBV6-1 | ASNLAASYEQY
TRBJ1-5 | TRBV7-8 | ASSNDYSNQPQH
TRBJ2-7 | TRBV2 | ASSTRGQGFYEQY
TRBJ2-5 | TRBV24-1 | ATSDQLAGGIGNEQY
TRBJ2-7 | TRBV5-1 | ASSGTGAEQY
NA | TRBV7-6 | ASSLGGYSEGEQY
TRBJ2-7 | TRBV27 | ASQGTGTGPYEQY
TRBJ2-3 | TRBV20-1 | SASPRGGLTDTQY
TRBJ1-1 | TRBV5-1 | ASREGSGSTEAF
TRBJ2-3 | TRBV4-1 | ASSHLNREHTDTQY
TRBJ1-5 | TRBV7-9 | ASRQAGQPQH
TRBJ1-5 | TRBV20-1 | SARGTLYSNQSQH
TRBJ2-5 | TRBV20-1 | SANSDQETQY
TRBJ1-1 | TRBV5-1 | ASSRGVMNTEAF
TRBJ2-6 | TRBV4-3 | ASSQEVTSGANVLT
TRBJ2-1 | TRBV25-1 | ASSDSQGLGSLNEQF
TRBJ2-4 | TRBV7-9 | ASVGGLAKNIQY
TRBJ2-2 | TRBV7-8 | ASSHTLGFDTGELF
TRBJ2-1 | TRBV15 | ATSRAWNEQF
TRBJ2-1 | TRBV27 | AGSTHSSSYNEQF
TRBJ2-3 | TRBV12-3/TRBV12-4 | ASSYGTPATDTQY